This TCR beta chain was obtained from a study of cytomegalovirus exposure and HLA in healthy donors. Findings of the study overall: CMV serostatus was the sole immune exposure information available.

As for this clone: Antigen: not known.

The primer mix had 60 Vbeta and 13 Jbeta primers. Only in-frame clones appear in the TCRdb table, and some are missing; sequencing was by immunoSEQ multiplex PCR. The sample contains about 89,000 clones, approximately 82% of which appear only once. Trimming took off 0 bases at V and 6 bases at J, with 6 bases between the two ends. In germline, CDR1 is SGHVS, CDR2 FNYEAQ. This CDR3 spans 13 amino acids. The V gene is TRBV7-6, the J gene TRBJ2-1; D call uncertain. This receptor was taken from a female donor in good health and CMV-seropositive. Sequenced: PBMCs. CDR3 nucleotides: TGTGCCAGCAGCTTAGCCCCCTTCAATGAGCAGTTCTTC. Its protein is CASSLAPFNEQFF.